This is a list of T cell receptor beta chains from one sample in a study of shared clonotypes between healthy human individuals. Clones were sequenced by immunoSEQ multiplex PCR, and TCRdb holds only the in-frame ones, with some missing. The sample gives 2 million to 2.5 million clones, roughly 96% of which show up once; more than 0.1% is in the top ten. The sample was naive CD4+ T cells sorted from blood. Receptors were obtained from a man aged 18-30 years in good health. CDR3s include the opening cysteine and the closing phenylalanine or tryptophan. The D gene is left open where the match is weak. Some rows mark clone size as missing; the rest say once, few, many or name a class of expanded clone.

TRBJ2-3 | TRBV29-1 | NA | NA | TGCAGCGTTGACACTACAGCGGATACGCAGTATTTT | CSVDTTADTQYF
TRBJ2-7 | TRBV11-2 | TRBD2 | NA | TGTGCCAGCAGCTTAGAAATAGGGCCAGGGAGGGGAGGCGAGCAGTACTTC | CASSLEIGPGRGGEQYF
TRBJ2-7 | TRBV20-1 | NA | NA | TGCAGTGCTAGTAGGCTAGGCGAGCAGTACTTC | CSASRLGEQYF
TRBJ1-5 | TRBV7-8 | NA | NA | TGTGCCAGCAGCTTAGGGACCGGACCTGTACAGCCCCAGCATTTT | CASSLGTGPVQPQHF
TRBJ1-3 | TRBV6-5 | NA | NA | TGTGCCAGCACCCGGGTTACTGGAAACACCATATATTTT | CASTRVTGNTIYF
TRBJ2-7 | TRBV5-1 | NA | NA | TGCGCCAGCAGCTTGCCCTCTAGCTTGAGCGAGCAGTACTTC | CASSLPSSLSEQYF
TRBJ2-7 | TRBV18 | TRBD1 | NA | TGTGCCAGCTCACCACCGTTACTAGAACAGGGGCTAGCCTACGAGCAGTACTTC | CASSPPLLEQGLAYEQYF
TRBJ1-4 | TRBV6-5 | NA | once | TGTGCCAGCAGTTATTCGGGGGCGCGTGAAAAACTGTTTTTT | CASSYSGAREKLFF
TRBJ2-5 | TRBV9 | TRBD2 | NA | TGTGCCAGCAGCGAGGGCAAGCGGGGGAAACAGGAGACCCAGTACTTC | CASSEGKRGKQETQYF
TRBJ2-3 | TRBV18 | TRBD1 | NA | TGTGCCAGCTCACCATCGGGACAGTCCACAGATACGCAGTATTTT | CASSPSGQSTDTQYF
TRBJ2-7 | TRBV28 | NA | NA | TGTGCCAGCAGTGAGGTTCTTACCTACGAGCAGTACTTC | CASSEVLTYEQYF
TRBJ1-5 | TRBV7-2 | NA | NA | TGTGCCAGCAGCTTAGTCGGTGTACAGAGCAATCAGCCCCAGCATTTT | CASSLVGVQSNQPQHF
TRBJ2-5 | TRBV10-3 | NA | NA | TGTGCCATCAGTGATGGGGTGGCGGAGACCCAGTACTTC | CAISDGVAETQYF
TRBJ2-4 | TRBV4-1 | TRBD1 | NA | TGCGCCAGCAGCCAAGAAGGGGGCACCTGGGACATTCAGTACTTC | CASSQEGGTWDIQYF
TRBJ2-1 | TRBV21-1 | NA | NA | TGTGCCAGCAGCAAAGAATACGGACTAGTCATGACTTTTGAGCAGTTCTTC | CASSKEYGLVMTFEQFF
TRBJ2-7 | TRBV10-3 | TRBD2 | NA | TGTGCCATCAGTGAGGGAGCGGGAGTCTACGAGCAGTACTTC | CAISEGAGVYEQYF
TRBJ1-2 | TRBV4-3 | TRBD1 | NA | TGCGCCAGCAGCCAATCTAGGGGGCTATGGGGCTACACCTTC | CASSQSRGLWGYTF
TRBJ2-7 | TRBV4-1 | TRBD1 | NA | TGCGCCAGCAGCCGAAAAACGGCCGGGACAGGGTCCTACGAGCAGTACTTC | CASSRKTAGTGSYEQYF
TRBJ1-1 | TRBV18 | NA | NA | TGTGCCAGCTCACGAACCGGGGCAGTGGAGGCCAACACTGAAGCTTTCTTT | CASSRTGAVEANTEAFF
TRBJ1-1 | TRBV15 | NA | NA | TGTGCCACCAGCAGGGGGGCCTTGTCGGAGACTGAAGCTTTCTTT | CATSRGALSETEAFF
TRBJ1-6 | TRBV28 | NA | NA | TGTGCCAGCAGTTTGGGCAGTACCTTAGATTCACCCCTCCACTTT | CASSLGSTLDSPLHF
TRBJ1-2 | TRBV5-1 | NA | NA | TGCGCCAGCAGCTTGGGCCAGGGTTGGGGCTACACCTTC | CASSLGQGWGYTF
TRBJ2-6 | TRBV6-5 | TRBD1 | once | TGTGCCAGCAGTTACTCCACAGGGGCTGGGGCCAACGTCCTGACTTTC | CASSYSTGAGANVLTF
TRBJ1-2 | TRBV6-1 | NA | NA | TGTGCCAGCAGTGATCGGGGGGGAGTGAACTATGGCTACACCTTC | CASSDRGGVNYGYTF
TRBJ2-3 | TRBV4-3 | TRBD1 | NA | TGCGCCAGCAGCCAGGAAGCCGGGACAGGTCAAGGTACGCAGTATTTT | CASSQEAGTGQGTQYF
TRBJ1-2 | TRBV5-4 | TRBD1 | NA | TGTGCCAGCAGACAAACAGGGGGCGCAGGGGGCTACACCTTC | CASRQTGGAGGYTF
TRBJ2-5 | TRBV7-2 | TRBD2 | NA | TGTGCCAGCAGCCCACGACTAGCGGGGACCCAAAAGACCCAGTACTTC | CASSPRLAGTQKTQYF
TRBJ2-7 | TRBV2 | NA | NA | TGTGCCAGCAAAAGCCTATCGGGAAACGAGCAGTACTTC | CASKSLSGNEQYF
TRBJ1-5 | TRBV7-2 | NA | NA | TGTGCCAGCAGCCTCGGAGGGGTATCCTCGCCCCAGCATTTT | CASSLGGVSSPQHF
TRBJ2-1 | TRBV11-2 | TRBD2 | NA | TGTGCCAGCAGCCCAGCGGGGGGATCATACAATGAGCAGTTCTTC | CASSPAGGSYNEQFF
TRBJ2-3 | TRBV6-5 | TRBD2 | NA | TGTGCCAGCAGTTACGGCCGGGGGGTGTATACGCAGTATTTT | CASSYGRGVYTQYF
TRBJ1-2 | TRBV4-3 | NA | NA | TGCGCCAGCAGCCAAGATTGGGAATTAAATGGCTACACCTTC | CASSQDWELNGYTF
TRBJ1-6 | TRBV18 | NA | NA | TGTGCCAGCTCACCCCGAAACCCTGACAGGTCCAGCGCCCATTCACCCCTCCACTTT | CASSPRNPDRSSAHSPLHF
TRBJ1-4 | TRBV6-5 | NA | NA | TGTGCCAGCAGAGAGGGGGGCTCCAATGAAAAACTGTTTTTT | CASREGGSNEKLFF
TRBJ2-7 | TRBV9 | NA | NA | TGTGCCAGCAGCGTAGACCCTACTGTTGATACCGAGCAGTACTTC | CASSVDPTVDTEQYF
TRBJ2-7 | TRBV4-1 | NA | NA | TGCGCCAGCAGCCAAGGGGTGGGGGGCTCGTTTTACGAGCAGTACTTC | CASSQGVGGSFYEQYF
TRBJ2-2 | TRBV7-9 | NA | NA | TGTGCCAGCAGCTTAGCCGGGACGGTGAACACCGGGGAGCTGTTTTTT | CASSLAGTVNTGELFF
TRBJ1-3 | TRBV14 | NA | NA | TGTGCCAGCAGCTTAACGGCCCCCAGCTTCTCTGGAAACACCATATATTTT | CASSLTAPSFSGNTIYF
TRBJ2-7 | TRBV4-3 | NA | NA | TGCGCCAGCAGCCAAGACAGGGCAGGGGTAGGGTACGAGCAGTACTTC | CASSQDRAGVGYEQYF
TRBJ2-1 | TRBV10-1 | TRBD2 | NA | TGCGCCAGCAGCATTGGACTAGCGGGAGGTTGTGAGCAGTTCTTC | CASSIGLAGGCEQFF
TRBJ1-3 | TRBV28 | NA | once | TGCCTTTCGGAGTCTGGAAACACCATATATTTT | CLSESGNTIYF
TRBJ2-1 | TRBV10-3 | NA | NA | TGTGCCATCAACCCACGCGATCACAATGAGCAGTTCTTC | CAINPRDHNEQFF
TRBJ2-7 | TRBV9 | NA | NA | TGTGCCAGCAGCGTAGAAGCGGCGGGCTACGAGCAGTACTTC | CASSVEAAGYEQYF
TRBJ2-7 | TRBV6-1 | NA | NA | TGTGCCAGCAGTGAAGGTGGAACCTCCTACGAGCAGTACTTC | CASSEGGTSYEQYF
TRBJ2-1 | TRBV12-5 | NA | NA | TGTGCTAGTGGTTTGGTACTCGGGTCCCCAGGGCCGACATACAATGAGCAGTTCTTC | CASGLVLGSPGPTYNEQFF